The following is a T cell receptor beta chain sequence with its context. This clone appeared a single time. The target of this receptor is not known. Nothing much larger sits one base from this clone, and base qualities are not available. Based on the germline V gene (reference sequence), the CDR1 and CDR2 sequences are MNHNY and SVGAGI. The CDR3 runs 15 residues from the cysteine to the phenylalanine. Only CDR3 DNA is held: 45 bases, read in frame from base 1. V lost 3 bases and J lost 10 bases; the stretch between them is 19 bases long. Library preparation used the immunoSEQ multiplex PCR assay. TCRdb obtained this table from immuneACCESS and retained in-frame rearrangements with V and J assigned. These tables miss some clones; where compared with another copy, unresolved V genes account for less than half of the shortfall, and the remainder is unexplained. A total of about 150,000 clones appear in this sample, roughly 93% of them only once. Of the sample, roughly 6.2% is held by the ten largest clones.

This sample is part of a study of control samples from healthy donors and cancer patients (TCRdb year 2020). In this chain, TRBV6-6 is recombined with TRBJ1-5; TRBD1 is a possible D gene, resting on 5 matching bases. The sequenced material came from blood. The source is a man younger than 30 in good health. The CDR3 region reads CASSYEEGRVRPQHF. The sequence in DNA is TGTGCCAGCAGTTATGAAGAGGGCAGGGTGCGTCCCCAGCATTTT.